This TCR beta chain was profiled in a study of CD8+ T cells in alopecia areata. Germline CDR1 SGHAT, CDR2 FQDESV (reference sequence). Trimming removed 1 base from V and 7 bases from J, with 10 bases in between. This CDR3 has 13 amino acids. Following RNA extraction, reverse transcription yielded cDNA that acted as the sequencing template. The protocol was immunoSEQ multiplex PCR, while the TCRdb copy is restricted to in-frame clones and leaves out a portion. The sample includes approximately 180,000 clones, almost 65% of them seen just once. This clone was seen more than once but under ten times. The receptor comes from a human donor with alopecia areata. Source: CD4+ T cells sorted from blood, taken at week 0. This chain connects TRBV11-1 to TRBJ2-5; D call uncertain. The CDR3 region has the DNA TGTGCCAGCAGCTTAGATCTTCGAGGGACCCAGTACTTC. It is translated as CASSLDLRGTQYF.